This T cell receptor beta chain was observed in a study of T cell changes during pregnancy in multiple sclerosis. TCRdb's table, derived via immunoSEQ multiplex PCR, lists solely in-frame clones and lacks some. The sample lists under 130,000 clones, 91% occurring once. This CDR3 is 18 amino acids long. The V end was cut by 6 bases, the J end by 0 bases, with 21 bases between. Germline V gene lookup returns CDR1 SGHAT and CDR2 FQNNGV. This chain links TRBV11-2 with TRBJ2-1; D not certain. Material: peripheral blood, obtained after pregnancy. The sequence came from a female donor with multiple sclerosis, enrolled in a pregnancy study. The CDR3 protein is CASSVLWVRKSSYNEQFF. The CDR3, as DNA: TGTGCCAGCAGTGTTCTCTGGGTGAGGAAGAGCTCCTACAATGAGCAGTTCTTC. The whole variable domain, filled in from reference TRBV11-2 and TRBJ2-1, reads EAGVAQSPRYKIIEKRQSVAFWCNPISGHATLYWYQQILGQGPKLLIQFQNNGVVDDSQLPKDRFSAERLKGVDSTLKIQPAKLEDSAVYLCASSVLWVRKSSYNEQFFGPGTRLTVL.